This is a list of T cell receptor beta chains from one sample in a study of T cell therapy after organ transplantation. What these receptors recognize is not known. This table comes from immunoSEQ multiplex PCR, and its TCRdb copy is limited to in-frame clones, with some not included. The repertoire holds approximately 52,000 clones, with 85% to 95% as singletons. Sequenced here: CD8+ T cells from blood, sampled before autologous CMV-specific T cell therapy. These receptors originate from a human patient who had received a solid organ transplant and had CMV disease. Each CDR3 is given with its conserved first and last residue. Fields, in order: CDR3 length, D gene, J gene, V gene, clone size, CDR3 DNA, CDR3 protein. The D gene is left open where the match is weak. Not all rows give a size; the values are once, few, many and, for expanded clones, a class.

13	NA	TRBJ1-5	TRBV6-5	NA	TGTGCCAGCAGTCTACACCACAATCAGCCCCAGCATTTT	CASSLHHNQPQHF
12	NA	TRBJ2-3	TRBV4-3	NA	TGCGCCAGCAGCCAAGGTCCGTCTCCGCAGTATTTT	CASSQGPSPQYF
15	NA	TRBJ2-3	TRBV7-2	NA	TGTGCCAGCAGCTTTCGAAGTTTCCCCACAGATACGCAGTATTTT	CASSFRSFPTDTQYF
15	TRBD1	TRBJ2-7	TRBV6-5	NA	TGTGCCAGCACCCAGGGGGACCGACCCCTCTGGGAGCAGTACTTC	CASTQGDRPLWEQYF
12	NA	TRBJ1-5	TRBV7-9	NA	TGTGCCAGCAGCAGCACGGCTCAGCCCCAGCATTTT	CASSSTAQPQHF
20	NA	TRBJ1-6	TRBV27	NA	TGTGCCAGCAGTTTACGGAACCTGGACCTTTCCTACTCCTATAATTCACCCCTCCACTTT	CASSLRNLDLSYSYNSPLHF
14	NA	TRBJ2-1	TRBV19	NA	TGTGCCAGTAGTATTGGGGCAGATTACAATGAGCAGTTCTTC	CASSIGADYNEQFF
14	NA	TRBJ1-2	TRBV5-5	NA	TGTGCCAGCAGCTTGGGACGGACTAACTATGGCTACACCTTC	CASSLGRTNYGYTF
15	TRBD2	TRBJ2-1	TRBV27	NA	TGTGCCAGCAGTCCTGGGACTAGCTCCTACAATGAGCAGTTCTTC	CASSPGTSSYNEQFF
14	TRBD2	TRBJ2-1	TRBV7-6	NA	TGTGCCAGCAGCTTAGTACTAGCGGGAGATGAGCAGTTCTTC	CASSLVLAGDEQFF
16	TRBD2	TRBJ2-3	TRBV29-1	NA	TGCAGCGCCATGGGGGGACTAGCAGGCCGCACAGATACGCAGTATTTT	CSAMGGLAGRTDTQYF
14	TRBD1	TRBJ1-2	TRBV6-5	NA	TGTGCCAGCAGTCCGTCGGGACAGGGGTATGGCTACACCTTC	CASSPSGQGYGYTF
14	TRBD2	TRBJ2-1	TRBV15	NA	TGTGCCACCCAACTAGCGGGAGGCTACAATGAGCAGTTCTTC	CATQLAGGYNEQFF
14	NA	TRBJ2-5	TRBV29-1	once	TGCAGCGTTGAAGGCAGGGGGGTAAAAGAGACCCAGTACTTC	CSVEGRGVKETQYF
13	NA	TRBJ1-1	TRBV10-3	NA	TGTGCCATCAGAGGACCGGAGGACACTGAAGCTTTCTTT	CAIRGPEDTEAFF
11	NA	TRBJ2-5	TRBV28	once	TGTGCCAGCACCCCTGGTGAGACCCAGTACTTC	CASTPGETQYF
12	TRBD1	TRBJ2-1	TRBV23-1	NA	TGCGCCAGCAGTCAACCACTCGGACAGGGGATCTTC	CASSQPLGQGIF
15	NA	TRBJ1-1	TRBV14	NA	TGTGCCAGCAGCCGACTCACAGGGAGAATTACTGAAGCTTTCTTT	CASSRLTGRITEAFF
14	TRBD1	TRBJ1-1	TRBV19	NA	TGTGCCAGTAGTATCCATACAGGGGGTTCTGAAGCTTTCTTT	CASSIHTGGSEAFF
14	NA	TRBJ2-7	TRBV7-9	NA	TGTGCCAGCAGCTTAAGCGAAACACCCTCCGAGCAGTACTTC	CASSLSETPSEQYF
14	NA	TRBJ2-2	TRBV5-1	NA	TGCGCCAGCAGCTCACGCAGGGTTTCCGGGGAGCTGTTTTTT	CASSSRRVSGELFF
15	NA	TRBJ1-5	TRBV30	NA	TGTGCCTGGAGGGGGGGAGGGGACACCGATCAGCCCCAGCATTTT	CAWRGGGDTDQPQHF
13	NA	TRBJ1-1	TRBV7-9	once	TGTGCCAGCAGCTTGGGGGGTACCACTGAAGCTTTCTTT	CASSLGGTTEAFF
13	NA	TRBJ1-1	TRBV25-1	NA	TGTGCCAGCAGTCAGTCGCTGGCGGCTGAAGCTTTCTTT	CASSQSLAAEAFF
12	TRBD1	TRBJ2-7	TRBV29-1	NA	TGCAGTGCCGGGACAGGAGCCTACGAGCAGTACTTC	CSAGTGAYEQYF
16	TRBD2	TRBJ2-7	TRBV4-1	NA	TGCGCCAGCAGCCCCCCGGAGGGACTACGGGCCCACGAGCAGTACTTC	CASSPPEGLRAHEQYF
10	NA	TRBJ2-7	TRBV21-1	NA	TGTGCCAGCAGCAACTACGAGCAGTACTTC	CASSNYEQYF
16	TRBD2	TRBJ2-3	TRBV6-5	NA	TGTGCCAGCAGTTTTGGGACTAGCGGGAGGATGGATACGCAGTATTTT	CASSFGTSGRMDTQYF
16	TRBD1	TRBJ1-5	TRBV5-7	NA	TGTGCCAGCAGCCGCGAAGGACAGGGCGCGTATCAGCCCCAGCATTTT	CASSREGQGAYQPQHF
12	NA	TRBJ2-7	TRBV7-9	NA	TGTGCCAGCAGCTTAGCGGGGGACGAGCAGTACTTC	CASSLAGDEQYF
11	NA	TRBJ2-1	TRBV30	once	TGTGCCTGGGGGGGTCCCAATGAGCAGTTCTTC	CAWGGPNEQFF
16	NA	TRBJ2-7	TRBV29-1	NA	TGCAGCGTTGAACGGGCCCAAAGGACGGGTTCCTACGAGCAGTACTTC	CSVERAQRTGSYEQYF
14	NA	TRBJ2-5	TRBV2	NA	TGTGCCAGCACAGAGGCCTCCTTGCAAGAGACCCAGTACTTC	CASTEASLQETQYF
15	TRBD2	TRBJ2-7	TRBV19	NA	TGTGCCAGTAGCCTGATAGCGGGAGGGCCCCGTGAGCAGTACTTC	CASSLIAGGPREQYF
16	TRBD1	TRBJ2-1	TRBV6-5	NA	TGTGCCAGCAGTTACCTCAAGACAGGGGCCTACAATGAGCAGTTCTTC	CASSYLKTGAYNEQFF
17	NA	TRBJ2-2	TRBV12-2	NA	TGTGCAAGTCGCTTAGCGTGCGGCAGGGAAAGCACCGGGGAGCTGTTTTTT	CASRLACGRESTGELFF
15	TRBD1	TRBJ2-7	TRBV7-2	NA	TGTGCCAGCAGCTTAGTCGACAGGGGGCTGTACGAGCAGTACTTC	CASSLVDRGLYEQYF
14	NA	TRBJ1-6	TRBV11-2	NA	TGTGCCAGCAGCTACCCGCTCGATAATTCACCCCTCCACTTT	CASSYPLDNSPLHF
14	TRBD1	TRBJ1-2	TRBV4-3	NA	TGCGCCAGCAGCCAACACACTACGACAGGGGGGGACACCTTC	CASSQHTTTGGDTF
14	NA	TRBJ2-7	TRBV7-6	NA	TGTGCCAGCAGCCCTAGGACGGACTCCTACGAGCAGTACTTC	CASSPRTDSYEQYF
15	TRBD1	TRBJ1-5	TRBV2	NA	TGTGCCAGCAGGACTGGGACAGAGTACAATCAGCCCCAGCATTTT	CASRTGTEYNQPQHF
14	NA	TRBJ2-1	TRBV6-5	NA	TGTGCCACCTCTAGCGCGAGCTCCTACAATGAGCAGTTCTTC	CATSSASSYNEQFF
13	NA	TRBJ1-5	TRBV29-1	NA	TGCAGCGTTGAAGATCAGGGTGGTAGGTCCCAGCATTTT	CSVEDQGGRSQHF
14	NA	TRBJ2-7	TRBV13	once	TGTGCCAGCAGCCAAAACAGGGTCTCCTACGAGCAGTACTTC	CASSQNRVSYEQYF
12	NA	TRBJ2-5	TRBV5-4	NA	TGTGCCCACTCCAGGGGGGGAGAGACCCAGTACTTC	CAHSRGGETQYF
16	NA	TRBJ1-2	TRBV2	NA	TGTGCCAGCAGTGATGGGGCCCACTTCACTAACTATGGCTACACCTTC	CASSDGAHFTNYGYTF
15	NA	TRBJ2-3	TRBV6-5	NA	TGTGCCACCAGTTACCCGGAAGATCGGGCGGATACGCAGTATTTT	CATSYPEDRADTQYF
13	NA	TRBJ2-5	TRBV11-2	once	TGTGCCAGCAATGGGTATCGGAAAGAGACCCAGTACTTC	CASNGYRKETQYF
16	NA	TRBJ1-3	TRBV15	NA	TGTGCCACCAGCAGCGTGTTCGTTCGGGATCGGGACACCATATATTTT	CATSSVFVRDRDTIYF
16	NA	TRBJ2-2	TRBV19	NA	TGTGCCAGTAGTAAGCTGGAGTGGGGGGAGACCGGGGAGCTGTTTTTT	CASSKLEWGETGELFF
13	NA	TRBJ2-7	TRBV10-3	NA	TGTGCCATTAACCAACGGGGGACCTACGAGCAGTACTTC	CAINQRGTYEQYF
13	NA	TRBJ1-5	TRBV15	NA	TGTGCCACCAGCAGAAGGACAGATCAGCCCCAGCATTTT	CATSRRTDQPQHF
13	NA	TRBJ1-4	TRBV25-1	NA	TGTGCCAGCAGTGCACAGTTTAATGAAAAACTGTTTTTT	CASSAQFNEKLFF